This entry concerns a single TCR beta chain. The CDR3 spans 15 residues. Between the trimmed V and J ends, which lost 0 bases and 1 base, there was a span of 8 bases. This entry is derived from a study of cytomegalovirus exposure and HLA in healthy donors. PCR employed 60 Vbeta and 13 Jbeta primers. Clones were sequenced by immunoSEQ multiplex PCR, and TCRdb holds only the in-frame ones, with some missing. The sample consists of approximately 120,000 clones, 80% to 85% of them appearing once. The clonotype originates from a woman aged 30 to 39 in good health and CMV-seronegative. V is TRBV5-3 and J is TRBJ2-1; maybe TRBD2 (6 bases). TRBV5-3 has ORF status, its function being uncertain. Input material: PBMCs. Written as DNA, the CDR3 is TGTGCCAGAAGCTTGGGTGGGAGGTCCTACAATGAGCAGTTCTTC. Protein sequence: CARSLGGRSYNEQFF.